This T cell receptor (beta chain) emerged from a study of T cells in Graves' hyperthyroidism and ophthalmopathy. Findings and caveats of the study: The model predicted ophthalmopathy a median roughly six months before onset.

Patients aged 18 to 65 had newly diagnosed hyperthyroidism that had lasted under 2 months. Diagnosis relied on clinical symptoms, serum thyroxine and TRAb, thyroid ultrasound and orbital computed tomography. The investigators amplified TCR beta CDR3 regions from RNA transcripts. The HTBI primer set drove a first-round RT-PCR of the TCR CDR3. TCRdb re-analysed the multiplex PCR reads in MiXCR, keeping a single row per CDR3 protein. The table lists some 740,000 distinct CDR3 sequences, about 14% of them singletons, with roughly 10% in the top ten. CDR1 and CDR2 from the germline V gene are MNHEY and SVGAGI. This CDR3 is 18 amino acids long. The germline V and J ends were trimmed by 0 bases and 5 bases, with 20 bases remaining between them. Of note for this clonotype: Its antigen is not identified.

The sequence derives from a woman younger than 35 with Graves' hyperthyroidism. Source material: blood. This sequence joins TRBV6-5 and TRBJ2-1, with D perhaps TRBD2 (5 bases). The CDR3 loop is CASSYSLGFPSPDNEQFF. In DNA form, the CDR3 reads TGTGCCAGCAGTTACTCATTGGGATTTCCTAGCCCGGACAATGAGCAGTTCTTC.